Listed below are T cell receptor beta chains from one sample, sequenced in a study of long-term antiretroviral therapy in people with HIV. Sequenced by immunoSEQ multiplex PCR; TCRdb stores in-frame clones only, minus some. The table has tens of thousands of clones, about 95% seen once. This sample comprised unsorted PBMCs, obtained 5.3 years after starting antiretroviral therapy. The receptor set was obtained from a man between 50 and 59 years old with HIV. The CDR3 runs from the conserved cysteine through the conserved F or W. D genes are given only for firm matches. Clone size, where shown, is once, few, many, or a class for clones that have expanded.

J	V	length	D	size	DNA	CDR3
TRBJ2-7	TRBV10-2	11	-	-	TGCGCCAGCAGGGAAGAGGACGAGCAGTACTTC	CASREEDEQYF
TRBJ1-5	TRBV7-2	15	TRBD1	-	TGTGCCAGCAGCGCGACAGGGATGAGCAATCAGCCCCAGCATTTT	CASSATGMSNQPQHF
TRBJ1-4	TRBV5-6	16	-	-	TGTGCCAGCAGCTTGGGGCCTGGAGGGGGTGGTGAAAAACTGTTTTTT	CASSLGPGGGGEKLFF
TRBJ1-1	TRBV11-2	14	-	-	TGTGCCAGCAGCTCAGGACCCGGGGGCACTGAAGCTTTCTTT	CASSSGPGGTEAFF
TRBJ1-6	TRBV5-6	15	TRBD1	-	TGTGCCAGCAGCTCTTGGACAGGGGTAAATTCACCCCTCCACTTT	CASSSWTGVNSPLHF
TRBJ2-3	TRBV6-1	15	TRBD1	-	TGTGCCAGCAGTGTACAGGGGGCTGGCACAGATACGCAGTATTTT	CASSVQGAGTDTQYF
TRBJ2-7	TRBV7-2	14	TRBD2	-	TGTGCCAGCAGTTTAGCGGGAAGCTCCTACGAGCAGTACTTC	CASSLAGSSYEQYF
TRBJ2-7	TRBV6-6	15	TRBD1	once	TGTGCCAGCAGTTACTCGAGGGGGACAGCCTACGAGCAGTACTTC	CASSYSRGTAYEQYF
TRBJ2-2	TRBV7-2	18	TRBD1	-	TGTGCCAGCGTCTCGATAGGACAGGCCCTTTCTGGCACCGGGGAGCTGTTTTTT	CASVSIGQALSGTGELFF
TRBJ2-2	TRBV5-1	15	TRBD1	-	TGCGCCAGCAGCGCCACCGGGACAGGCCCCGGGGAGCTGTTTTTT	CASSATGTGPGELFF
TRBJ2-5	TRBV7-2	13	TRBD1	-	TGTGCCAGCAGCCGAGACAGGGGCGAGACCCAGTACTTC	CASSRDRGETQYF
TRBJ2-7	TRBV9	14	-	-	TGTGCCAGCAGCGTAACAGGCGTCTCCTACGAGCAGTACTTC	CASSVTGVSYEQYF
TRBJ2-2	TRBV11-3	14	-	-	TGTGCCAGCAGCTCAGAGGCGAACACCGGGGAGCTGTTTTTT	CASSSEANTGELFF
TRBJ1-2	TRBV4-2	17	-	-	TGTGCCAGCAGCCAAGCGACTTTAGGGGCAGAAGGCTATGGCTACACCTTC	CASSQATLGAEGYGYTF
TRBJ2-3	TRBV5-4	16	-	-	TGTGCCAGCAGCTTCCTCGTGAGAGGGGGCACAGATACGCAGTATTTT	CASSFLVRGGTDTQYF
TRBJ1-6	TRBV10-3	14	-	few	TGTGCCATCAGTGAGTCGACGAAGGGTTCACCCCTCCACTTT	CAISESTKGSPLHF
TRBJ1-2	TRBV10-3	17	-	-	TGTGCCTCCCACCCCTCAGGGCATCCCTATTCCCCCTATGGCTACACCTTC	CASHPSGHPYSPYGYTF